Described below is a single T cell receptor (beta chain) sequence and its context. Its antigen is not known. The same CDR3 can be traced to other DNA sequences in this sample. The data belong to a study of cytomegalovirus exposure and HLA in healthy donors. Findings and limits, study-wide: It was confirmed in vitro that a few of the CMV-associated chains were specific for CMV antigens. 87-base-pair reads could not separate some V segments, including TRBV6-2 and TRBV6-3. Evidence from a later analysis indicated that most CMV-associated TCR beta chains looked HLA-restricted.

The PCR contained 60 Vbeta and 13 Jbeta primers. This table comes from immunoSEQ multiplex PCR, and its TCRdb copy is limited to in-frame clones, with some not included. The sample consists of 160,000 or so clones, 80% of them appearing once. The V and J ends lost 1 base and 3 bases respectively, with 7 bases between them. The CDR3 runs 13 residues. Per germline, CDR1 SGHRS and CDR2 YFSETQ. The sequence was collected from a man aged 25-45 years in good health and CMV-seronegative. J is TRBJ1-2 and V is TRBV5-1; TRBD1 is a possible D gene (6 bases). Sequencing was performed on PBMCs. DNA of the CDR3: TGCGCCAGCAGCTTGAACAGGGACTATGGCTACACCTTC. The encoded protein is CASSLNRDYGYTF. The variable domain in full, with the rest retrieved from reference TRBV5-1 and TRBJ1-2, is KAGVTQTPRYLIKTRGQQVTLSCSPISGHRSVSWYQQTPGQGLQFLFEYFSETQRNKGNFPGRFSGRQFSNSRSEMNVSTLELGDSALYLCASSLNRDYGYTFGSGTRLTVV.